Each of the 31 T cell receptor beta chains below was sequenced from the same sample in a study of OX40 agonist ivuxolimab in advanced cancers. The method was immunoSEQ multiplex PCR; TCRdb's version includes in-frame clones alone and lacks a portion of them. This sample carries more than 75,000 clones, 75% to 90% of them seen once, and the ten largest clones take 0.2% to 0.25%. The input for sequencing was CD4+ or CD8+ T cells sorted from blood, taken in a trial of the OX40 agonist ivuxolimab. These receptor sequences come from an adult with an advanced solid tumor such as melanoma, head and neck, liver or kidney cancer.

The rearrangement uses TRBV9 and TRBJ2-7; either TRBD1 or TRBD2 may supply D (5 bases each). The germline V and J ends were trimmed by 3 bases and 2 bases, with 12 bases remaining between them. The CDR3 has 14 amino acids. Germline CDR1 SGDLS, CDR2 YYNGEE. The CDR3: CASSDPRGPYEQYF. CDR3 DNA sequence: TGTGCCAGCAGCGATCCAAGGGGACCCTACGAGCAGTACTTC.

The CDR3 sequence is CASSSDGYSGNTIYF. Written as DNA, the CDR3 is TGTGCCAGCAGCAGTGACGGCTACTCTGGAAACACCATATATTTT. The rearrangement links TRBV9 to TRBJ1-3, with D hard to call. CDR1 SGDLS and CDR2 YYNGEE come from the germline V gene. The CDR3 runs to 15 residues. The V end lost 4 bases, the J end lost 0 bases, and 11 bases lay between the germline ends.

The chain is built from TRBV4-2 and TRBJ2-4, with 7 bases that match TRBD2. The length of the CDR3 is 22 residues. Germline V gene sequence: CDR1 LGHNA, CDR2 YNFKEQ. The J segment lost 0 bases and the V segment lost 0 bases, leaving 20 bases of the junction unmatched. The CDR3 spells CASSQDPPELWTSNKAKNIQYF. DNA for the CDR3: TGTGCCAGCAGCCAAGATCCCCCGGAATTGTGGACTAGTAATAAAGCCAAAAACATTCAGTACTTC.

The chain combines TRBV28 with TRBJ1-2; 7 bases map to TRBD1. The trim removed 4 bases at V and 4 bases at J, leaving 9 bases unmatched. Germline CDR1 is MDHEN and CDR2 is SYDVKM. This CDR3 contains 15 residues. CDR3 DNA sequence: TGTGCCAGCAGTTCCATGGCAGGGGGGAGCTATGGCTACACCTTC. It encodes CASSSMAGGSYGYTF.

The V gene is TRBV5-1, the J gene TRBJ2-3; 9 nucleotides agree with TRBD2. Germline V gene lookup returns CDR1 SGHRS and CDR2 YFSETQ. J lost 1 base, V lost 0 bases, and 3 bases had no gene match. The CDR3 spans 16 residues. CDR3 loop: CASSLDQREGTDTQYF. The CDR3 nucleotides are TGCGCCAGCAGCTTGGACCAGCGGGAGGGCACAGATACGCAGTATTTT.

The V and J genes are TRBV5-1 and TRBJ1-3, with D unresolved. The V gene lost 4 bases and the J gene lost 0 bases, with 14 bases spanning the gap. The CDR3 has 16 amino acids. The germline V gene encodes CDR1 SGHRS and CDR2 YFSETQ. The CDR3 DNA follows: TGCGCCAGCAGCCTTCAAACAGCGACCTCTGGAAACACCATATATTTT. It encodes CASSLQTATSGNTIYF.

This clone has a single count. The chain is built from TRBV5-1 and TRBJ2-7, with TRBD1 identical over 8 bases. Germline V gives CDR1 SGHRS, CDR2 YFSETQ. CDR3 length: 14 residues. Trimming took 4 bases from V and 3 from J; bases not matched to a gene: 6. The CDR3 sequence is CASSPGQGFYEQYV. The CDR3 DNA follows: TGCGCCAGCAGCCCCGGACAGGGTTTCTACGAGCAGTACGTC.

J is TRBJ1-1 and V is TRBV5-8; D is uncertain. Trimming shortened V by 1 base and J by 4 bases, and 5 bases separated the two germline ends. The CDR3 has 12 residues. The germline V gene has CDR1 SGHTS and CDR2 YDEGEE. DNA for the CDR3: TGTGCCAGCAGCTTGATCGGCACTGAAGCTTTCTTT. Translating gives CASSLIGTEAFF.

The gene calls are TRBV11-3 and TRBJ2-3; TRBD1 or TRBD2 may be the D gene (5 bases each). V shed 3 bases and J shed 6 bases, with 16 bases lying between them. This CDR3 spans 15 amino acids. From germline, CDR1 is SGHNT and CDR2 YENEEA. CDR3 sequence reads: CASSLDGAHSDTQYF. Here the CDR3 DNA reads TGTGCCAGCAGCTTGGACGGGGCGCATTCGGATACGCAGTATTTT.

This sequence joins TRBV6-5 and TRBJ1-6; a possible D gene is TRBD1 (6 bases). V gave up 6 bases and J gave up 8 bases, with 14 bases separating them. This CDR3 has 14 amino acids. The germline CDR1 and CDR2 sequences are MNHEY and SVGAGI. CDR3 coding DNA: TGTGCCAGCAGCCAAACCGCAGGGGATTCACCCCTCCACTTT. Encoded protein: CASSQTAGDSPLHF.

J is TRBJ1-1 and V is TRBV13, with 7 nucleotides matching TRBD1. CDR1 is PRHDT, CDR2 FYEKMQ, per germline (reference sequence). With 5 bases clipped from V and 5 bases from J, the junction kept 8 bases outside the gene matches. The CDR3 is 14 amino acids. The CDR3 nucleotides are TGTGCCAGCAGCCCATACAGGGGAGGGACTGAAGCTTTCTTT. Protein product: CASSPYRGGTEAFF.

The genes are TRBV5-8 and TRBJ1-1; D gene unclear. This CDR3 comprises 18 residues. V was shortened by 0 bases and J by 1 base, with 19 bases between the two germline ends. CDR1 and CDR2 from the germline V gene are SGHTS and YDEGEE. CDR3 DNA: TGTGCCAGCAGCTTGGGTTGGGATATCGCGGGAGGGAACACTGAAGCTTTCTTT. The encoded protein is CASSLGWDIAGGNTEAFF.

V gene TRBV6-5 combines with J gene TRBJ1-4; D gene uncertain. The germline V gene has CDR1 MNHEY and CDR2 SVGAGI. The CDR3 extends over 14 amino acids. V gave up 0 bases and J gave up 3 bases, with 5 bases separating them. For the CDR3, the DNA is TGTGCCAGCAGTTACTCGACCCCTAATGAAAAACTGTTTTTT. Protein: CASSYSTPNEKLFF.

The V call is TRBV4-3, the J call TRBJ1-2; D gene uncertain. Germline CDR1 LGHNA, CDR2 YSLEER. The ends were cut back, 0 bases at V and 8 bases at J, with 10 bases in the middle. The CDR3 has 13 residues. CDR3 coding DNA: TGCGCCAGCAGCCAAGATTCTGGCGGGGGCTACACCTTC. Translation: CASSQDSGGGYTF.

This sequence joins TRBV14 and TRBJ2-7; maybe TRBD2 (5 bases). Germline V CDR1 and CDR2: SGHDN, FVKESK. CDR3 length: 11 amino acids. CDR3 coding DNA: TGTGCCAGCAGCAAGGGAGAGGCTCTGAACGTC. Amino acids: CASSKGEALNV.

This clone showed up just a few times. DNA of the CDR3: TGTGCCAGCAGCTTAGGGGGACAGGGGATCTCTGGAAACACCATATATTTT. Protein sequence: CASSLGGQGISGNTIYF. The chain couples TRBV7-2 to TRBJ1-3; 10 nucleotides match TRBD1. V gave up 1 base and J gave up 0 bases; unmatched junction bases: 3. Germline V lookup: CDR1 SGHTA, CDR2 FQGNSA. The CDR3 has 17 amino acids.

The gene calls are TRBV7-3 and TRBJ2-1, with a tentative D call TRBD1 (6 bases). The CDR3 runs 14 residues. Between the trimmed V and J ends, which lost 0 bases and 5 bases, there was a span of 8 bases. CDR1 is SGHTA, CDR2 FQGTGA, per germline. The CDR3 DNA follows: TGTGCCAGCAGCTTAACGTACAGGGACAATGAGCAGTTCTTC. Protein sequence: CASSLTYRDNEQFF.

The sample holds one count of this clone. The chain has TRBV10-2 and TRBJ1-4; 8 bases align to TRBD1. The CDR3 totals 13 residues. The germline V gene has CDR1 WSHSY and CDR2 SAAADI. The V gene end was trimmed by 3 bases and the J gene end by 10 bases; junction bases not matched to a gene: 4. The CDR3 nucleotides read TGCGCCAGCAGTGAAGGAGGACAGGGAAAACTGTTTTTT. Protein: CASSEGGQGKLFF.

Details on this clone: Other DNA sequences in this sample translate to the same CDR3. The chain is built from TRBV7-2 and TRBJ2-1; weak D call: TRBD2 (6 bases). Germline loops: CDR1 SGHTA, CDR2 FQGNSA. This CDR3 is built from 13 residues. Trimming pared 3 bases from V and 7 bases from J, leaving 10 bases between. The CDR3 loop reads CASSLSRGNEQFF. The CDR3 nucleotides read TGTGCCAGCAGCTTGAGCCGGGGGAATGAGCAGTTCTTC.

The V and J genes are TRBV30 and TRBJ2-7; 9 bases are shared with TRBD2. With V trimmed by 7 bases and J by 7 bases, 11 bases remained unmatched. The germline V gene has CDR1 GTSNPN and CDR2 SVGIG (reference sequence). CDR3 length: 13 amino acids. Here the CDR3 DNA reads TGTGCCTTGGGAGGGACTAGCAATAGAGAGCAGTACTTC. It encodes CALGGTSNREQYF.

The chain carries TRBV9 and TRBJ2-3; D gene uncertain. The CDR3 covers 14 residues. The germline V gene encodes CDR1 SGDLS and CDR2 YYNGEE. The ends were cut back, 1 base at V and 6 bases at J, with 12 bases in the middle. The CDR3 DNA reads TGTGCCAGCAGCGTATCCAGTTTAGTGGATACGCAGTATTTT. Translated, it gives CASSVSSLVDTQYF.

V is TRBV7-2 and J is TRBJ1-2, with a possible D match to TRBD1 (5 bases). The CDR3 runs 14 residues. Germline V lookup: CDR1 SGHTA, CDR2 FQGNSA. The V and J ends lost 5 bases and 6 bases respectively, with 16 bases between them. The CDR3 DNA sequence: TGTGCCAGCAGCGTACTCCTGGGGGATAATGGCTACACCTTC. Residues: CASSVLLGDNGYTF.

The chain carries TRBV11-2 and TRBJ2-2; no definite D call. From germline, CDR1 is SGHAT and CDR2 FQNNGV. CDR3 length equals 13 residues. Trimming removed 1 base from V and 4 bases from J, with 4 bases in between. The CDR3 region is CASSLGITGELFF. The DNA for the CDR3 is TGTGCCAGCAGCTTAGGGATCACCGGGGAGCTGTTTTTT.

The J gene is TRBJ2-5, the V gene TRBV10-3; tentative D call: TRBD1 (5 bases). The V end was cut by 3 bases, the J end by 5 bases, with 16 bases between. Germline V gene data show CDR1 as ENHRY and CDR2 as SYGVKD. The CDR3 has 15 amino acids. The chain's CDR3 is CAISEGQGVRETQYF. The CDR3 region has the DNA TGTGCCATCAGTGAAGGACAAGGGGTACGGGAGACCCAGTACTTC.

V gene TRBV2 combines with J gene TRBJ2-7; TRBD1 matches at 7 bases. The trim removed 7 bases at V and 0 bases at J, leaving 3 bases unmatched. CDR1 is SNHLY and CDR2 is FYNNEI in the germline V gene. The CDR3 spans 13 residues. CDR3 region: CASIRDSSYEQYF. The CDR3 DNA follows: TGTGCCAGCATAAGGGACAGCTCCTACGAGCAGTACTTC. Together with reference TRBV2 and TRBJ2-7, the CDR3 gives the full variable domain: EPEVTQTPSHQVTQMGQEVILRCVPISNHLYFYWYRQILGQKVEFLVSFYNNEISEKSEIFDDQFSVERPDGSNFTLKIRSTKLEDSAMYFCASIRDSSYEQYFGPGTRLTVT.

The CDR3 nucleotides read TGCGCCAGCAGCTTTGGAGGATCCTATGGCTACACCTTC. Its translation: CASSFGGSYGYTF. The V call is TRBV5-1, the J call TRBJ1-2; D not resolved. CDR1 is SGHRS and CDR2 is YFSETQ in the germline V gene. The CDR3 covers 13 residues. Trimming pared 2 bases from V and 4 bases from J, leaving 9 bases between.

This chain uses TRBV7-3 with TRBJ1-1; D is unresolved. The CDR3 loop spans 15 amino acids. The V end was cut by 3 bases, the J end by 7 bases, with 18 bases between. In germline, CDR1 is SGHTA, CDR2 FQGTGA. CDR3 protein: CASSFGPGGGNEAFF. Here the CDR3 DNA reads TGTGCCAGCAGCTTCGGTCCTGGCGGCGGAAATGAAGCTTTCTTT.

V is TRBV27 and J is TRBJ2-1; 9 bases line up with TRBD2. V lost 8 bases and J lost 5; bases outside the gene matches: 13. This CDR3 spans 16 amino acids. The V gene's germline CDR1 is MNHEY and CDR2 SMNVEV (reference sequence). The chain's CDR3 is CASGSVRTSVNNEQFF. CDR3 nucleotides: TGTGCCAGCGGGTCGGTCCGGACTAGCGTAAACAATGAGCAGTTCTTC.

The genes are TRBV29-1 and TRBJ1-2; D is ambiguous. With 8 bases removed from V and 4 bases from J, the gap between germline ends came to 14 bases. The germline gives CDR1 SQVTM, CDR2 ANQGSEA. The CDR3 consists of 12 residues. CDR3 bases: TGCAGCATTTCGGCCTCAGGCTATGGCTACACCTTC. Protein: CSISASGYGYTF.

The rearrangement joins TRBV6-5 to TRBJ2-2; 7 bases align to TRBD2. The CDR3 runs 15 residues. V lost 2 bases and J lost 4; bases outside the gene matches: 4. Per the germline V gene, CDR1 is MNHEY and CDR2 is SVGAGI. CDR3 nucleotide sequence: TGTGCCAGCAGTTACCGGGGAGGGAGCACCGGGGAGCTGTTTTTT. Translation: CASSYRGGSTGELFF.

The chain combines TRBV6-5 with TRBJ2-5, with D unresolved. The V end was cut by 4 bases, the J end by 0 bases, with 12 bases between. The CDR3 consists of 15 residues. Germline CDR1 and CDR2: MNHEY and SVGAGI. CDR3 loop: CASSSPRRYQETQYF. In DNA, the CDR3 is TGTGCCAGCAGTTCCCCGCGACGGTACCAAGAGACCCAGTACTTC.